This entry lists 16 T cell receptor beta chains sequenced from one sample in a study of blood T cell repertoires in COVID-19. Clones were read by immunoSEQ multiplex PCR, and TCRdb kept only the in-frame ones, dropping some. This table holds about 240,000 clones, approximately 83% found once. Sequences were obtained from peripheral blood. These receptors were taken from a woman older than 75 with acute or convalescent COVID-19.

This clone was seen a single time. The CDR3, as DNA: TGCGCCAGCAGCTTGGAACCGGGTTCGGGTGGCTACACCTTC. Its protein product is CASSLEPGSGGYTF. This chain uses TRBV5-1 with TRBJ1-2; D gene unclear. The V gene lost 0 bases and the J gene lost 7 bases, with 13 bases spanning the gap. The CDR3 is 14 amino acids. Per the germline V gene, CDR1 is SGHRS and CDR2 is YFSETQ. Full variable domain (rest looked up from reference TRBV5-1 and TRBJ1-2): KAGVTQTPRYLIKTRGQQVTLSCSPISGHRSVSWYQQTPGQGLQFLFEYFSETQRNKGNFPGRFSGRQFSNSRSEMNVSTLELGDSALYLCASSLEPGSGGYTFGSGTRLTVV.

The chain combines TRBV23-1 with TRBJ1-4, with D hard to call. TRBV23-1 is recorded as an ORF, its role being uncertain. Deletions cut 2 bases from V and 3 bases from J, with 22 bases between. The CDR3 has 19 residues. CDR3: CASSQPPHPPDRANEKLFF. The CDR3 DNA reads as TGCGCCAGCAGTCAACCCCCCCACCCCCCTGACCGGGCTAATGAAAAACTGTTTTTT.

This chain connects TRBV29-1 to TRBJ1-2; 7 bases line up with TRBD1. This CDR3 has 12 amino acids. After removal of 5 bases from V and 8 bases from J, the junction contained 8 bases not matched to a gene. CDR1 SQVTM and CDR2 ANQGSEA come from the germline V gene. CDR3 DNA: TGCAGCGTTTCCGACAGGGCCGGAGGCTACACCTTC. This codes for CSVSDRAGGYTF.

The rearrangement joins TRBV6-5 to TRBJ1-1; 7 bases line up with TRBD1. The CDR3 covers 14 residues. J lost 1 base, V lost 1 base, and 0 bases had no gene match. Germline V gene sequence: CDR1 MNHEY, CDR2 SVGAGI. The CDR3 DNA reads as TGTGCCAGCAGTTACTGGACAGGGAACACTGAAGCTTTCTTT. This gives the protein CASSYWTGNTEAFF.

V usage is TRBV5-4 and J usage is TRBJ1-1, with TRBD1 matching 7 bases. V shed 0 bases, J shed 0 bases, and the junction held 5 bases outside the gene matches. The CDR3 contains 16 residues. Per germline, CDR1 SGHNT and CDR2 YYREEE (reference sequence). The CDR3, as DNA: TGTGCCAGCAGCTTGGAGGGGGCGGCTATGAACACTGAAGCTTTCTTT. Its translation: CASSLEGAAMNTEAFF.

J is TRBJ2-2 and V is TRBV5-4; no clear D. The CDR3 spans 15 residues. CDR1 and CDR2 from the germline V gene are SGHNT and YYREEE (reference sequence). Trimming took 0 bases from V and 1 from J, leaving 7 bases between them. CDR3 residues: CASSLDSLNTGELFF. The DNA of the CDR3 is TGTGCCAGCAGCTTGGACAGTCTGAACACCGGGGAGCTGTTTTTT.

The chain joins TRBV28 to TRBJ1-1; 7 bases agree with TRBD1. The CDR3 contains 15 residues. From germline, CDR1 is MDHEN and CDR2 SYDVKM. V lost 7 bases to trimming and J lost 7 bases; unmatched junction nucleotides: 15. The CDR3 DNA reads TGTGCCAGCACCGTATCACAGGGGTTGGGCAGTGAAGCTTTCTTT. Its protein product is CASTVSQGLGSEAFF. Based on the CDR3 plus reference TRBV28 and TRBJ1-1, the full variable domain is DVKVTQSSRYLVKRTGEKVFLECVQDMDHENMFWYRQDPGLGLRLIYFSYDVKMKEKGDIPEGYSVSREKKERFSLILESASTNQTSMYLCASTVSQGLGSEAFFGQGTRLTVV.

V is TRBV18 and J is TRBJ2-7; perhaps TRBD1 as D (6 bases). With 4 bases removed from V and 2 bases from J, the gap between germline ends came to 12 bases. In germline, CDR1 is KGHSH, CDR2 LQKENI. The CDR3 is 14 residues long. The CDR3 nucleotides are TGTGCCAGCTCACTGCTCGGACAGACCTACGAGCAGTACTTC. Its translation: CASSLLGQTYEQYF.

The rearrangement uses TRBV18 and TRBJ1-3; 7 bases fit TRBD1. The germline gives CDR1 KGHSH, CDR2 LQKENI. The CDR3 loop spans 15 amino acids. After removal of 5 bases from V and 3 bases from J, the junction contained 7 bases not matched to a gene. This CDR3 is CASSYDRVNGNTIYF. The CDR3 bases are TGTGCCAGCTCATATGACAGGGTCAATGGAAACACCATATATTTT.

The V and J genes are TRBV7-9 and TRBJ1-1, with a weak D call TRBD1 (6 bases). V shed 6 bases and J shed 0 bases, with 20 bases lying between them. Germline assignment: CDR1 SEHNR and CDR2 FQNEAQ (reference sequence). The CDR3 consists of 17 residues. Here the CDR3 DNA reads TGTGCCAGCAGTTCCACCTACCAGGGGAACATGAACACTGAAGCTTTCTTT. Amino acids: CASSSTYQGNMNTEAFF.

CDR3 sequence reads: CASRDTLAKNIQYF. CDR3 sequence (DNA): TGTGCCAGCCGGGACACACTAGCCAAAAACATTCAGTACTTC. The chain is built from TRBV19 and TRBJ2-4; the D gene is possibly TRBD1 (6 bases). CDR1 is LNHDA, CDR2 SQIVND, per germline (reference sequence). The CDR3 length is 14 residues. Trimming removed 9 bases at V and 0 bases at J, with 12 bases between.

The chain has TRBV5-1 and TRBJ2-2; D unresolved. Germline V lookup: CDR1 SGHRS, CDR2 YFSETQ. The CDR3 loop spans 15 amino acids. V gave up 4 bases and J gave up 2 bases, with 12 bases separating them. CDR3 sequence reads: CASSLAVLNTGELFF. DNA for the CDR3: TGCGCCAGCAGCCTCGCGGTCCTAAACACCGGGGAGCTGTTTTTT.

V usage is TRBV6-5 and J usage is TRBJ2-3, with D tentatively TRBD2 (5 bases). The CDR3 has 14 amino acids. Germline CDR1 and CDR2: MNHEY and SVGAGI. Trimming took off 6 bases at V and 2 bases at J, with 12 bases between the two ends. CDR3: CASSLTRDTDTQYF. In DNA, the CDR3 is TGTGCCAGCAGCCTTACCCGGGACACAGATACGCAGTATTTT.

J is TRBJ2-1 and V is TRBV19, with TRBD2 matching over 9 bases. J gave up 8 bases and V 4 bases, and 6 bases lay outside the gene matches. This CDR3 contains 14 residues. Germline CDR1 is LNHDA and CDR2 is SQIVND (reference sequence). The CDR3: CASSRVAGVYEQFF. CDR3 in DNA: TGTGCCAGTAGTAGGGTAGCGGGGGTATATGAGCAGTTCTTC.

There are a few counts of this clone. The chain carries TRBV24-1 and TRBJ2-7, with 7 bases matching TRBD1. V shed 7 bases and J 4 bases; nucleotides not matched to a gene: 0. Germline CDR1 KGHDR, CDR2 SFDVKD. The CDR3 length is 11 residues. CDR3 loop: CATSRGYEQYF. The CDR3 nucleotides are TGTGCCACCAGCAGGGGGTACGAGCAGTACTTC.

The chain links TRBV3-1 (or the pseudogene TRBV3-2) to TRBJ1-3; D gene ambiguous. CDR3 length equals 17 residues. Germline lookup yields CDR1 LGHDT and CDR2 YNNKEL (reference sequence). Trimming shortened V by 0 bases and J by 4 bases, and 16 bases separated the two germline ends. CDR3 coding DNA: TGTGCCAGCAGCCAAGATCGACGGCGCCTAGTCGGAAACACCATATATTTT. Its translation is CASSQDRRRLVGNTIYF.